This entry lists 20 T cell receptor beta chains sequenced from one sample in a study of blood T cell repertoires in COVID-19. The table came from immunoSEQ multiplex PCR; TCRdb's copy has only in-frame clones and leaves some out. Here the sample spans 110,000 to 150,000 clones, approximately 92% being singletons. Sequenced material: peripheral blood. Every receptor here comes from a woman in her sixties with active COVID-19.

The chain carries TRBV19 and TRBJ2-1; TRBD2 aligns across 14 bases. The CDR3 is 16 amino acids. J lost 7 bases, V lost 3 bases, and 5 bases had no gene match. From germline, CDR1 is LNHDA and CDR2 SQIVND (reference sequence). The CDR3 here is CASSIPGTSGRNEQFF. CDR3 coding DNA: TGTGCCAGTAGTATCCCGGGGACTAGCGGGAGAAATGAGCAGTTCTTC.

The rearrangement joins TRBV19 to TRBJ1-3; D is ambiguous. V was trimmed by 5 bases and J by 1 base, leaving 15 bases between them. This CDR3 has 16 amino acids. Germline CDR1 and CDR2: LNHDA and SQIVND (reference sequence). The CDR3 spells CASSPLPRGSGNTIYF. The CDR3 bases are TGTGCCAGTAGTCCTCTCCCTAGAGGTTCTGGAAACACCATATATTTT.

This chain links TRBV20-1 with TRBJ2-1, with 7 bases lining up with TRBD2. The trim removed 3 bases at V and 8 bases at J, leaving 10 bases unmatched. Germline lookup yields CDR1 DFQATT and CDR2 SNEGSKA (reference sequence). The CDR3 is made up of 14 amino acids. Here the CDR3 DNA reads TGCAGTGCTAGTTCTGGCGGGAGTAGAGATGAGCAGTTCTTC. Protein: CSASSGGSRDEQFF.

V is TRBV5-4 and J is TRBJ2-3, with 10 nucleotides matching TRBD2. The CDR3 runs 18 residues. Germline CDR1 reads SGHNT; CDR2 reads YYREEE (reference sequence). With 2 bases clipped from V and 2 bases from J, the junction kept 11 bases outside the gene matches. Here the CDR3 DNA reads TGTGCCAGCAGCTTATCTAGCGGGAGCGGGGGATCCACAGATACGCAGTATTTT. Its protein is CASSLSSGSGGSTDTQYF.

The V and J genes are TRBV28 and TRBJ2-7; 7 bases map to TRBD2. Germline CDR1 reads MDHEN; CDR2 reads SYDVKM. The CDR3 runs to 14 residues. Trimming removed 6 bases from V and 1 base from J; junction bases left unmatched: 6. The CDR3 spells CASRRAGSSYEQYF. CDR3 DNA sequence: TGTGCCAGCAGGAGAGCGGGGTCTTCCTACGAGCAGTACTTC.

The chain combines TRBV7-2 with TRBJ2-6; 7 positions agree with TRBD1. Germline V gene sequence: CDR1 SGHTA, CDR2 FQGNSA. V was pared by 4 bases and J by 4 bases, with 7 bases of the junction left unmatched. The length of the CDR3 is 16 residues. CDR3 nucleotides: TGTGCCAGCAGCTCGAAGACAGGGACCGGGGCCAACGTCCTGACTTTC. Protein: CASSSKTGTGANVLTF.

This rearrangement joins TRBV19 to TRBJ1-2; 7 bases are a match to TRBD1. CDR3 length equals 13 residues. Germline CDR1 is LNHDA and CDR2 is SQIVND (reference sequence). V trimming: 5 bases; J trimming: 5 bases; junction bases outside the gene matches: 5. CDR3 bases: TGTGCCAGTAGTGGAGGGGGCCTTTATGGCTACACCTTC. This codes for CASSGGGLYGYTF.

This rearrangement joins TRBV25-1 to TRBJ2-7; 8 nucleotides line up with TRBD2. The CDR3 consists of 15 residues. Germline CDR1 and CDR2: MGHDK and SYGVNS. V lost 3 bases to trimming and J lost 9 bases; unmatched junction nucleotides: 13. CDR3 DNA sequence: TGTGCCAGCAGTGAGCCTAGGAGCGGGAGTAACCCGCAGTACTTC. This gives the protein CASSEPRSGSNPQYF.

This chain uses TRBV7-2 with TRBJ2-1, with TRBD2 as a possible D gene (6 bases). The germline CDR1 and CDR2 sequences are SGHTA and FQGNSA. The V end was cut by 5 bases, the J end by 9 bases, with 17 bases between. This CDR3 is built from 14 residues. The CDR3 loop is CASSPWYIGSEQFF. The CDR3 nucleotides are TGTGCCAGCAGCCCATGGTATATCGGGAGTGAGCAGTTCTTC.

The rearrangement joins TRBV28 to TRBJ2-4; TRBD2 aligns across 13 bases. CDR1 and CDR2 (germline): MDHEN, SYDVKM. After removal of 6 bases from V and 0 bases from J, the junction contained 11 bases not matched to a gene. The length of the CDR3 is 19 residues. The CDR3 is CASSPSTSGRGIAKNIQYF. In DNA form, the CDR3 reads TGTGCCAGCAGCCCCTCTACTAGCGGGAGGGGAATAGCCAAAAACATTCAGTACTTC.

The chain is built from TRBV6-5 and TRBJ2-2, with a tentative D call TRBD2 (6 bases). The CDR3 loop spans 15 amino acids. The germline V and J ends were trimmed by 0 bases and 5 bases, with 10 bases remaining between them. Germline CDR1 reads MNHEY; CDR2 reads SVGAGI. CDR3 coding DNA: TGTGCCAGCAGTTACTCGGGCGGAGGGACCGGGGAGCTGTTTTTT. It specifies CASSYSGGGTGELFF.

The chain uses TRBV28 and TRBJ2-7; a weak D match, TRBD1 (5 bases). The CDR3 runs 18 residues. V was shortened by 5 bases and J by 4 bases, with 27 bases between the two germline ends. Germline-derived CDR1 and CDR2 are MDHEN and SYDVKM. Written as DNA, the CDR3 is TGTGCCAGCAGTCAGGGTCTTCTCCCGGAAAAGACTCGGTACGAGCAGTACTTC. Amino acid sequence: CASSQGLLPEKTRYEQYF.

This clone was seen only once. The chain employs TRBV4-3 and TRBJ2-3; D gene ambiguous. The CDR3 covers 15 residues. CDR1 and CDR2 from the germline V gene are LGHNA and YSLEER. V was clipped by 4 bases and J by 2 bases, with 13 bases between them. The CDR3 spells CASSLSGLYTDTQYF. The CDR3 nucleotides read TGCGCCAGCAGCCTAAGTGGCCTTTACACAGATACGCAGTATTTT.

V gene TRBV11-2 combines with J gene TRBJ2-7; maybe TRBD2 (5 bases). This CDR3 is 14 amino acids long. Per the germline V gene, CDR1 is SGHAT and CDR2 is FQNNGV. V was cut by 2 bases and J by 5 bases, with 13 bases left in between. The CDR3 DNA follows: TGTGCCAGCAGCTTATCGGTGCAGCGGAACGAGCAGTACTTC. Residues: CASSLSVQRNEQYF.

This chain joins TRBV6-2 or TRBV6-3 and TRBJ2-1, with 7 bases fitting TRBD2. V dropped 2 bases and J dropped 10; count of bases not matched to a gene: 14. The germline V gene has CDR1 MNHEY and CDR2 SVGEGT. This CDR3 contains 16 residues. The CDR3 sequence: CASSYPPSGAVWEQFF. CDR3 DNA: TGTGCCAGCAGTTACCCTCCTAGCGGAGCCGTATGGGAGCAGTTCTTC.

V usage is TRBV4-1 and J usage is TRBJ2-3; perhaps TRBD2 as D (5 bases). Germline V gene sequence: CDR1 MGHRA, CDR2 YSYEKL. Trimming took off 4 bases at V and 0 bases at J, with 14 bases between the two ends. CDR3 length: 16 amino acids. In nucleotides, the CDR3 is TGCGCCAGCAGCCCTCAGCCGGAGCGGAGCACAGATACGCAGTATTTT. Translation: CASSPQPERSTDTQYF.

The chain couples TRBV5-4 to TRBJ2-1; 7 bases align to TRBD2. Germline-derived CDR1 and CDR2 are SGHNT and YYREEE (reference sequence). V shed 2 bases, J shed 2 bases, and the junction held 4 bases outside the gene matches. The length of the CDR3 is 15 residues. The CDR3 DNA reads TGTGCCAGCAGCTTAGGAGGGAGGGCCTACAATGAGCAGTTCTTC. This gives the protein CASSLGGRAYNEQFF.

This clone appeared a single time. The CDR3 region is CASSSPRQRATYEQYF. The CDR3 nucleotides are TGTGCCAGCAGCTCCCCTCGCCAGCGGGCAACCTACGAGCAGTACTTC. The chain uses TRBV7-2 and TRBJ2-7; TRBD2 might be the D (6 bases). Germline V lookup: CDR1 SGHTA, CDR2 FQGNSA. Between the trimmed V and J ends, which lost 4 bases and 2 bases, there was a span of 18 bases. The CDR3 is 16 residues long.

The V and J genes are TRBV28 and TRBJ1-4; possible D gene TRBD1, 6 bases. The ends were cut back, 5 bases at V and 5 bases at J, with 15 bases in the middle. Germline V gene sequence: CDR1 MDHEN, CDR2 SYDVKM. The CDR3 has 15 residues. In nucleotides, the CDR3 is TGTGCCAGCAGTACAGGGAACACTATCAATGAAAAACTGTTTTTT. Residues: CASSTGNTINEKLFF. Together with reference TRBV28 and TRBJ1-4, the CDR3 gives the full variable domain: DVKVTQSSRYLVKRTGEKVFLECVQDMDHENMFWYRQDPGLGLRLIYFSYDVKMKEKGDIPEGYSVSREKKERFSLILESASTNQTSMYLCASSTGNTINEKLFFGSGTQLSVL.

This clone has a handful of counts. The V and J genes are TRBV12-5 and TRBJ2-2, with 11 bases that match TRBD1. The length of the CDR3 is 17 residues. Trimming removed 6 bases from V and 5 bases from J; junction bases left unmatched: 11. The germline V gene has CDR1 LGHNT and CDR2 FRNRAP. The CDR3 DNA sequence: TGTGCTAGTGGCCCGGGACAGGGGGATATTATGACCGGGGAGCTGTTTTTT. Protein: CASGPGQGDIMTGELFF. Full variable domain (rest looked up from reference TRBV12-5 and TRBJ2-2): DARVTQTPRHKVTEMGQEVTMRCQPILGHNTVFWYRQTMMQGLELLAYFRNRAPLDDSGMPKDRFSAEMPDATLATLKIQPSEPRDSAVYFCASGPGQGDIMTGELFFGEGSRLTVL.